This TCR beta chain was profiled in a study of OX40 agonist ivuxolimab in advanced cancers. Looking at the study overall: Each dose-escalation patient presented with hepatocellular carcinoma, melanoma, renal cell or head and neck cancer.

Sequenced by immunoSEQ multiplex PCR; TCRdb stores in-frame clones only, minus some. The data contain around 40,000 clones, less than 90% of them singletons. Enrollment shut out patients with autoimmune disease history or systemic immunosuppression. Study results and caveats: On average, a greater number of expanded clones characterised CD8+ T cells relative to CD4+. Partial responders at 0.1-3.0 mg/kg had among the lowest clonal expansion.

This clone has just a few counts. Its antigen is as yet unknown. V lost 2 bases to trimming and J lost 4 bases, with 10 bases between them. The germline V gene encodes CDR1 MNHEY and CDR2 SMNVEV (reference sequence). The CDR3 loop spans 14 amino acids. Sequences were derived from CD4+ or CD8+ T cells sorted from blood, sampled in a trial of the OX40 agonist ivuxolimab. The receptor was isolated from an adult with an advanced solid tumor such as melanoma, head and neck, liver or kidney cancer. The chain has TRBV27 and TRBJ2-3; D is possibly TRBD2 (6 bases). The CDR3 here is CASSLNSGADTQYF. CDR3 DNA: TGTGCCAGCAGTTTAAACTCGGGGGCAGATACGCAGTATTTT.